Following are 30 T cell receptor beta chains from one sample sequenced in a study of cytotoxic CD8 clonotypes in ibrutinib-treated CLL. TCRdb's copy holds only in-frame clones and misses some; the assay was immunoSEQ multiplex PCR. The data contain about 89,000 clones, about 78% of them singletons. Sample: PBMCs, taken after 12 months of ibrutinib treatment. The receptors derive from a human donor with chronic lymphocytic leukemia.

The genes are TRBV19 and TRBJ2-2, with D tentatively TRBD2 (6 bases). Trimming removed 11 bases from V and 2 bases from J, with 9 bases in between. The CDR3 runs to 12 residues. Germline-derived CDR1 and CDR2 are LNHDA and SQIVND (reference sequence). CDR3 sequence: CAGGINTGELFF. CDR3 sequence (DNA): TGTGCCGGCGGGATCAACACCGGGGAGCTGTTTTTT. Drawing the rest from reference TRBV19 and TRBJ2-2, the complete variable domain is DGGITQSPKYLFRKEGQNVTLSCEQNLNHDAMYWYRQDPGQGLRLIYYSQIVNDFQKGDIAEGYSVSREKKESFPLTVTSAQKNPTAFYLCAGGINTGELFFGEGSRLTVL.

This chain joins TRBV4-3 and TRBJ2-3; the match to TRBD2 covers 14 bases. The ends lost 4 bases at V and 5 bases at J; junction bases unmatched: 8. Germline loops: CDR1 LGHNA, CDR2 YSLEER. The length of the CDR3 is 17 residues. The CDR3 DNA reads TGCGCCAGCAGCCGACAGACTAGCGGGGGGGCCATAGATACGCAGTATTTT. Translation gives CASSRQTSGGAIDTQYF.

This chain connects TRBV30 to TRBJ2-2; 12 bases line up with TRBD2. Losses at the gene ends were 0 bases for V and 5 bases for J; bases not matched to a gene: 4. The CDR3 runs to 16 residues. Per the germline V gene, CDR1 is GTSNPN and CDR2 is SVGIG (reference sequence). CDR3 amino acids: CAWSVLAGGLTGELFF. CDR3 sequence (DNA): TGTGCCTGGAGTGTCCTAGCGGGGGGGCTAACCGGGGAGCTGTTTTTT.

The CDR3 loop reads CASSLTGTGNTIYF. DNA for the CDR3: TGTGCCAGCAGCCTGACAGGGACTGGAAACACCATATATTTT. The rearrangement links TRBV6-6 to TRBJ1-3; 7 nucleotides align to TRBD1. The germline V gene encodes CDR1 MNHNY and CDR2 SVGAGI (reference sequence). The junction had 4 bases not matched to a gene; V was cut back by 6 bases and J by 2 bases. CDR3 size: 14 residues.

The chain combines TRBV11-3 with TRBJ1-4; perhaps TRBD1 as D (5 bases). CDR3 length equals 15 residues. V lost 0 bases and J lost 8, with 13 bases in between. CDR1 and CDR2 from the germline V gene are SGHNT and YENEEA. DNA of the CDR3: TGTGCCAGCAGCTTAGAATGGGGGTCAGGCGAAAAACTGTTTTTT. Translated, it gives CASSLEWGSGEKLFF.

This clone was recorded once. The chain is built from TRBV2 and TRBJ2-5, with D possibly TRBD1 on 5 matching bases. The V end was cut by 3 bases, the J end by 5 bases, with 25 bases between. From germline, CDR1 is SNHLY and CDR2 FYNNEI. The CDR3 is 18 residues long. The CDR3 sequence: CASSEIGVPFQGAETQYF. The DNA for the CDR3 is TGTGCCAGCAGTGAGATTGGCGTCCCGTTCCAGGGTGCTGAGACCCAGTACTTC.

There are a few counts of this clone. CDR3 in DNA: TGCGCCAGCAGCGCCCGGCCGGGGGACTATGGCTACACCTTC. It is translated as CASSARPGDYGYTF. The chain recombines TRBV4-1 with TRBJ1-2; a weak D match, TRBD1 (5 bases). V was cut by 5 bases and J by 3 bases, with 13 bases left in between. The CDR3 has 14 residues. Per the germline V gene, CDR1 is MGHRA and CDR2 is YSYEKL.

This clone was seen repeatedly, ten times or more. J is TRBJ1-5 and V is TRBV28, with D unclear. In germline, CDR1 is MDHEN, CDR2 SYDVKM. V was trimmed by 7 bases and J by 0 bases, leaving 13 bases between them. The CDR3 runs 15 residues. In DNA form, the CDR3 reads TGTGCCAGCACCTCTACGACATTTAGCAATCAGCCCCAGCATTTT. Protein: CASTSTTFSNQPQHF.

The rearrangement joins TRBV14 to TRBJ1-4; perhaps TRBD1 as D (5 bases). Germline CDR1 SGHDN, CDR2 FVKESK. This CDR3 spans 12 amino acids. V lost 2 bases, J lost 10 bases, and 8 bases lay in between. CDR3 amino acids: CASSQRQGKLFF. DNA for the CDR3: TGTGCCAGCAGCCAAAGGCAGGGAAAACTGTTTTTT.

J is TRBJ2-1 and V is TRBV28, with D possibly TRBD1 on 5 matching bases. Per germline, CDR1 MDHEN and CDR2 SYDVKM. Trimming left V 5 bases short and J 7 bases short, with 24 bases between. CDR3 length: 17 amino acids. The CDR3 nucleotides are TGTGCCAGCAGTCCCTATACCCTCCAACAGGCCGGGAATGAGCAGTTCTTC. Translating it yields CASSPYTLQQAGNEQFF.

The chain has TRBV5-1 and TRBJ2-1, with D unresolved. V lost 0 bases, J lost 1 base, and 5 bases lay in between. Germline CDR1 and CDR2: SGHRS and YFSETQ. This CDR3 spans 14 amino acids. The CDR3 sequence: CASSLDRSYNEQFF. CDR3 DNA: TGCGCCAGCAGCTTGGACAGATCCTACAATGAGCAGTTCTTC. Full variable domain (missing parts from reference TRBV5-1 and TRBJ2-1): KAGVTQTPRYLIKTRGQQVTLSCSPISGHRSVSWYQQTPGQGLQFLFEYFSETQRNKGNFPGRFSGRQFSNSRSEMNVSTLELGDSALYLCASSLDRSYNEQFFGPGTRLTVL.

The genes are TRBV30 and TRBJ1-4; D unresolved. Trimming stripped 3 bases from V and 4 bases from J, with 15 bases between. This CDR3 is built from 15 residues. The germline gives CDR1 GTSNPN, CDR2 SVGIG (reference sequence). CDR3 nucleotides: TGTGCCTGGAGAGACCCTACGGATTATAATGAAAAACTGTTTTTT. This encodes CAWRDPTDYNEKLFF.

V usage is TRBV28 and J usage is TRBJ1-2; 7 bases line up with TRBD1. Trimming cost V 4 bases and J 2 bases; bases outside gene matches: 7. Per the germline V gene, CDR1 is MDHEN and CDR2 is SYDVKM. The CDR3 is made up of 15 amino acids. The CDR3 sequence is CASSSDRTANYGYTF. CDR3 coding DNA: TGTGCCAGCAGTTCGGACAGGACCGCCAACTATGGCTACACCTTC.

This chain uses TRBV20-1 with TRBJ2-7, with D hard to call. Germline assignment: CDR1 DFQATT and CDR2 SNEGSKA (reference sequence). The CDR3 is 11 residues long. V lost 3 bases and J 5 bases, leaving 8 bases between the germline ends. The CDR3 loop reads CSASGRNEQYF. The CDR3 bases are TGCAGTGCTAGTGGTCGCAACGAGCAGTACTTC.

This clone was counted between two and nine times. This chain connects TRBV2 to TRBJ1-6, with D possibly being TRBD1 (5 bases). The CDR3 runs 12 residues. The germline CDR1 and CDR2 sequences are SNHLY and FYNNEI. Trimming took off 5 bases at V and 10 bases at J, with 9 bases between the two ends. The CDR3 DNA reads TGTGCCAGCAGTCAGGGCTACTCACCCCTCCACTTT. Translated, it gives CASSQGYSPLHF. Supplemented by reference TRBV2 and TRBJ1-6, the full variable domain reads EPEVTQTPSHQVTQMGQEVILRCVPISNHLYFYWYRQILGQKVEFLVSFYNNEISEKSEIFDDQFSVERPDGSNFTLKIRSTKLEDSAMYFCASSQGYSPLHFGNGTRLTVT.

This sequence joins TRBV4-2 and TRBJ1-6; D ambiguous. The CDR3 runs to 14 residues. CDR1 LGHNA and CDR2 YNFKEQ come from the germline V gene. V shed 2 bases and J shed 7 bases, with 9 bases lying between them. The chain's CDR3 is CASSQLTANSPLHF. For the CDR3, the DNA is TGTGCCAGCAGCCAATTAACGGCGAATTCACCCCTCCACTTT.

This chain uses TRBV5-1 with TRBJ2-4, with TRBD2 matching 10 bases. The CDR3 contains 16 residues. Per the germline V gene, CDR1 is SGHRS and CDR2 is YFSETQ. Trimming cost V 1 base and J 9 bases; bases outside gene matches: 10. CDR3 protein: CASSLSPAGGPVIQYF. In DNA form, the CDR3 reads TGCGCCAGCAGCTTGAGTCCAGCGGGGGGGCCGGTCATTCAGTACTTC.

The V and J genes are TRBV4-3 and TRBJ2-7; TRBD1 aligns across 7 bases. Trimming cost V 4 bases and J 5 bases; bases outside gene matches: 5. The germline gives CDR1 LGHNA, CDR2 YSLEER. The CDR3 length is 13 residues. CDR3 loop: CASSLDRDDEQYF. The CDR3 nucleotides read TGCGCCAGCAGCCTAGACAGGGACGACGAGCAGTACTTC.

This clone was picked up a small number of times. The gene calls are TRBV30 and TRBJ1-5; D possibly corresponds to TRBD1 (6 bases). Germline-derived CDR1 and CDR2 are GTSNPN and SVGIG (reference sequence). CDR3 length: 16 amino acids. Between the trimmed V and J ends, which lost 3 bases and 2 bases, there was a span of 17 bases. The CDR3, as DNA: TGTGCCTGGAGCAACAGGGTCCCCTGGGGCAATCAGCCCCAGCATTTT. It codes for CAWSNRVPWGNQPQHF.

There are a few counts of this clone. CDR3 region: CASSMGAGRETQYF. For the CDR3, the DNA is TGTGCCAGTAGTATGGGGGCAGGGAGAGAGACCCAGTACTTC. The chain has TRBV19 and TRBJ2-5; D may be TRBD1 (6 bases). The V end lost 3 bases, the J end lost 4 bases, and 12 bases lay between the germline ends. Per the germline V gene, CDR1 is LNHDA and CDR2 is SQIVND (reference sequence). The CDR3 extends over 14 amino acids. The full variable domain, with the rest looked up from reference TRBV19 and TRBJ2-5, is DGGITQSPKYLFRKEGQNVTLSCEQNLNHDAMYWYRQDPGQGLRLIYYSQIVNDFQKGDIAEGYSVSREKKESFPLTVTSAQKNPTAFYLCASSMGAGRETQYFGPGTRLLVL.

The V gene is TRBV6-1, the J gene TRBJ1-5; D not certain. The germline CDR1 and CDR2 sequences are MNHNS and SASEGT. Trimming left V 1 base short and J 2 bases short, with 6 bases between. The CDR3 has 14 residues. The CDR3 reads CASSEGYGNQPQHF. The CDR3 DNA reads TGTGCCAGCAGTGAAGGGTACGGCAATCAGCCCCAGCATTTT.

V is TRBV4-2 and J is TRBJ2-7; 7 nucleotides align to TRBD1. This CDR3 is 16 amino acids long. Unmatched junction bases numbered 9, after V lost 0 bases and J lost 4 bases. The germline CDR1 and CDR2 sequences are LGHNA and YNFKEQ. The CDR3 nucleotides are TGTGCCAGCAGCCAAGAAAGCGGAGACAGGGAATACGAGCAGTACTTC. Translation: CASSQESGDREYEQYF.

The CDR3 sequence is CASSLGAGTVGGTDTQYF. In nucleotides, the CDR3 is TGTGCCAGCAGCTTAGGGGCCGGGACAGTGGGGGGCACAGATACGCAGTATTTT. This sequence joins TRBV7-2 and TRBJ2-3, with TRBD1 identical over 7 bases. Germline V gene lookup returns CDR1 SGHTA and CDR2 FQGNSA. The CDR3 has 18 amino acids. Trimming removed 1 base from V and 1 base from J; junction bases left unmatched: 11. Full variable domain (missing parts from reference TRBV7-2 and TRBJ2-3): GAGVSQSPSNKVTEKGKDVELRCDPISGHTALYWYRQSLGQGLEFLIYFQGNSAPDKSGLPSDRFSAERTGGSVSTLTIQRTQQEDSAVYLCASSLGAGTVGGTDTQYFGPGTRLTVL.

The chain has TRBV6-6 and TRBJ1-5; D gene uncertain. Trimming shortened V by 5 bases and J by 3 bases, and 14 bases separated the two germline ends. CDR3 size: 15 residues. Germline V gene sequence: CDR1 MNHNY, CDR2 SVGAGI (reference sequence). The DNA of the CDR3 is TGTGCCAGCAGTGACCCTATGCGGGTCAATCAGCCCCAGCATTTT. It codes for CASSDPMRVNQPQHF.

In its sample, this clone was seen once. The gene calls are TRBV4-1 and TRBJ2-7, with 8 bases matching TRBD2. Trimming cost V 4 bases and J 2 bases; bases outside gene matches: 7. Looked up from germline, CDR1 is MGHRA and CDR2 is YSYEKL. The CDR3 length is 15 residues. CDR3 coding DNA: TGCGCCAGCAGCCTGACAATTAGCGGGACCTACGAGCAGTACTTC. Translated: CASSLTISGTYEQYF.

V is TRBV6-1 and J is TRBJ1-5; D possibly corresponds to TRBD1 (6 bases). The V end lost 5 bases, the J end lost 6 bases, and 17 bases lay between the germline ends. The V gene's germline CDR1 is MNHNS and CDR2 SASEGT. This CDR3 is 15 amino acids long. The CDR3 protein is CASSQTSTGSQPQHF. The CDR3 nucleotides read TGTGCCAGCAGTCAAACGAGTACAGGGTCTCAGCCCCAGCATTTT.

The rearrangement links TRBV7-6 to TRBJ2-6; 12 nucleotides line up with TRBD1. Per the germline V gene, CDR1 is SGHVS and CDR2 is FNYEAQ. The CDR3 totals 19 residues. Trimming took 4 bases from V and 0 from J; bases not matched to a gene: 7. The CDR3 reads CASSSTGTGGLSGANVLTF. CDR3 bases: TGTGCCAGCAGCTCGACCGGGACAGGGGGCCTCTCTGGGGCCAACGTCCTGACTTTC.

The CDR3 region is CASSGDSRFSNEQFF. DNA for the CDR3: TGTGCCAGCAGCGGGGACAGTAGATTCTCCAATGAGCAGTTCTTC. This chain joins TRBV7-9 and TRBJ2-1, with 7 bases matching TRBD1. V dropped 5 bases and J dropped 6; count of bases not matched to a gene: 10. This CDR3 has 15 residues. Per the germline V gene, CDR1 is SEHNR and CDR2 is FQNEAQ (reference sequence).

This chain joins TRBV28 and TRBJ2-3; 7 bases are shared with TRBD1. J gave up 3 bases and V 4 bases, and 10 bases lay outside the gene matches. Germline assignment: CDR1 MDHEN and CDR2 SYDVKM. The CDR3 covers 16 residues. The CDR3 coding sequence is TGTGCCAGCAGTTCCCGGGGAAGGGGGCGGACAGATACGCAGTATTTT. Encoded protein: CASSSRGRGRTDTQYF.

V gene TRBV30 combines with J gene TRBJ1-1; no reliable D call. The CDR3 loop spans 12 amino acids. Trimming shortened V by 2 bases and J by 11 bases, and 15 bases separated the two germline ends. Germline V gives CDR1 GTSNPN, CDR2 SVGIG (reference sequence). This chain's CDR3 is CAWSQIHLGAFF. The CDR3 DNA sequence: TGTGCCTGGAGTCAAATTCACTTGGGGGCTTTCTTT.